The 15 T cell receptor beta chains presented below share a single source sample, sequenced in a study of regulatory T cells in long-lasting Graves disease. The sample's time point: persistent/refractory GD, antithyroid drugs over 5 years with positive TRAb. Preparation of the TCR library used RNA extracted from PBMCs. Arm-PCR with iRepertoire HTBI primers amplified the CDR3 regions for these TCR beta libraries. TCRdb ran MiXCR on the multiplex PCR reads and lists one entry per CDR3 protein. The repertoire consists of hundreds of thousands of distinct CDR3 sequences, with 20% to 25% occurring once and the leading ten covering roughly 7%. Here the sequenced sample was peripheral blood mononuclear cells (PBMCs), taken when the disease was refractory, from a patient treated with antithyroid drugs. These receptors were collected from a female donor with Graves disease.

Ten or more counts support this clonotype. The chain recombines TRBV3-1 with TRBJ2-5; D not certain. Trimming stripped 1 base from V and 5 bases from J, with 11 bases between. The germline CDR1 and CDR2 sequences are LGHDT and YNNKEL (reference sequence). There are 14 residues in the CDR3. CDR3 bases: TGTGCCAGCAGCCAAGGTGGGGTCGGGGAGACCCAGTACTTC. This encodes CASSQGGVGETQYF.

This clonotype came up a few times. This sequence joins TRBV5-1 and TRBJ2-7; weak D call: TRBD1 (6 bases). Deletions cut 0 bases from V and 5 bases from J, with 15 bases between. The CDR3 has 15 residues. CDR1 is SGHRS and CDR2 is YFSETQ in the germline V gene. Here the CDR3 reads CASSLEDRPTNEQYF. CDR3 sequence (DNA): TGCGCCAGCAGCTTGGAAGACAGGCCCACTAACGAGCAGTACTTC.

The chain uses TRBV12-3 or TRBV12-4 and TRBJ1-1, with D unclear. Between the trimmed V and J ends, which lost 1 base and 2 bases, there was a span of 8 bases. The CDR3 runs 14 residues. The DNA for the CDR3 is TGTGCCAGCAGTTTAGAGGTGGTAAACACTGAAGCTTTCTTT. Its translation: CASSLEVVNTEAFF.

This clonotype has more than one count but fewer than ten. This chain uses TRBV13 with TRBJ2-2; a weak D match, TRBD1 (6 bases). Germline loops: CDR1 PRHDT, CDR2 FYEKMQ (reference sequence). The CDR3 loop spans 15 amino acids. V lost 5 bases to trimming and J lost 6 bases, with 16 bases between them. In DNA form, the CDR3 reads TGTGCCAGCAGCATGCAGGGGCCGGTCTCCGGGGAGCTGTTTTTT. It encodes CASSMQGPVSGELFF. The full variable domain, with the rest looked up from reference TRBV13 and TRBJ2-2, is AAGVIQSPRHLIKEKRETATLKCYPIPRHDTVYWYQQGPGQDPQFLISFYEKMQSDKGSIPDRFSAQQFSDYHSELNMSSLELGDSALYFCASSMQGPVSGELFFGEGSRLTVL.

This clonotype was seen a handful of times. This chain connects TRBV5-1 to TRBJ2-7, with D possibly TRBD1 on 7 matching bases. Germline V CDR1 and CDR2: SGHRS, YFSETQ. The CDR3 is 16 amino acids. The V and J ends lost 2 bases and 3 bases respectively, with 18 bases between them. CDR3 loop: CASSFATRGDDYEQYF. For the CDR3, the DNA is TGCGCCAGCAGCTTCGCGACCAGGGGGGACGACTACGAGCAGTACTTC.

This clonotype was found a few times. CDR3 nucleotides: TGTGCCAGCAGCTTAGGCGGCGGCGGGAGCTCCTATAATTCACCCCTCCACTTT. Translation gives CASSLGGGGSSYNSPLHF. The chain couples TRBV11-1 to TRBJ1-6, with unresolved D. V gave up 1 base and J gave up 0 bases, with 13 bases separating them. Germline V gene sequence: CDR1 SGHAT, CDR2 FQDESV (reference sequence). CDR3 length equals 18 residues.

This chain joins TRBV7-9 and TRBJ1-4, with 8 bases matching TRBD1. Trimming cost V 1 base and J 8 bases; bases outside gene matches: 9. The germline gives CDR1 SEHNR, CDR2 FQNEAQ (reference sequence). The CDR3 sequence is 16 residues long. CDR3 coding DNA: TGTGCCAGCAGCTTAGGAGGGACAGGTCGACTCGAAAAACTGTTTTTT. It encodes CASSLGGTGRLEKLFF.

This chain connects TRBV2 to TRBJ1-2; possible D gene TRBD1, 5 bases. The CDR3 loop spans 14 amino acids. Trimming removed 5 bases from V and 5 bases from J, with 15 bases in between. Germline V CDR1 and CDR2: SNHLY, FYNNEI. The CDR3 protein is CASSYGTDYYGYTF. CDR3 DNA: TGTGCCAGCAGTTACGGGACGGATTATTATGGCTACACCTTC.

About this clonotype itself: The junction and the germline gene differ at one end; a read error may be behind it. This chain uses TRBV5-1 with TRBJ2-3, with 14 bases lining up with TRBD2. This CDR3 has 17 amino acids. Germline loops: CDR1 SGHRS, CDR2 YFSETQ. This CDR3 reads CASNLGQGLAGDDTQYF. CDR3 nucleotides: TGCGCCAGCAACTTGGGACAGGGACTAGCGGGAGACGATACGCAGTATTTT.

The chain joins TRBV27 to TRBJ1-1, with 7 bases matching TRBD1. This CDR3 comprises 16 residues. Trimming removed 2 bases from V and 4 bases from J; junction bases left unmatched: 10. Germline-derived CDR1 and CDR2 are MNHEY and SMNVEV (reference sequence). The CDR3 sequence is CASSLLPTGDSTEAFF. In nucleotides, the CDR3 is TGTGCCAGCAGTTTACTCCCCACAGGGGATTCCACTGAAGCTTTCTTT.

As regards this clonotype: A read error is possible here, since a much larger clone lies one base away. The DNA for the CDR3 is TGTGCCAGCGGTTCCTCCGGAGGGTGGAGGAATCAGCCCCAGCATTTT. It encodes CASGSSGGWRNQPQHF. The chain employs TRBV28 and TRBJ1-5; D is unclear. The CDR3 spans 16 residues. Between the trimmed V and J ends, which lost 8 bases and 4 bases, there was a span of 21 bases. CDR1 is MDHEN, CDR2 SYDVKM, per germline.

This clonotype was seen at least ten times. This sequence joins TRBV2 and TRBJ1-1, with TRBD1 matching 8 bases. The CDR3 runs to 15 residues. Germline V gives CDR1 SNHLY, CDR2 FYNNEI. Trimming at V came to 2 bases and at J to 0 bases, leaving 2 bases not matched to a gene. The CDR3 DNA sequence: TGTGCCAGCAGTGAACAGGGGGCCGTGAACACTGAAGCTTTCTTT. Protein product: CASSEQGAVNTEAFF.

There are many counts of this clonotype. The genes are TRBV10-3 and TRBJ2-5; D uncertain. Trimming stripped 3 bases from V and 4 bases from J, with 9 bases between. The germline CDR1 and CDR2 sequences are ENHRY and SYGVKD. This CDR3 is 13 amino acids long. CDR3 sequence reads: CAISDPLGETQYF. The DNA for the CDR3 is TGTGCCATCAGTGATCCTCTCGGAGAGACCCAGTACTTC.

There are many counts of this clonotype. V is TRBV5-1 and J is TRBJ1-1; D remains unclear. Between the trimmed V and J ends, which lost 5 bases and 0 bases, there was a span of 8 bases. Germline V gene data show CDR1 as SGHRS and CDR2 as YFSETQ. CDR3 length: 13 amino acids. CDR3 bases: TGCGCCAGCAGGCCGGTCATGAACACTGAAGCTTTCTTT. It translates to CASRPVMNTEAFF.

This clonotype was seen many times. This chain links TRBV20-1 with TRBJ1-1; TRBD1 matches at 8 bases. V shed 4 bases, J shed 7 bases, and the junction held 17 bases outside the gene matches. Germline values: CDR1 DFQATT, CDR2 SNEGSKA (reference sequence). There are 16 residues in the CDR3. DNA of the CDR3: TGCAGTGCTATCCCCCCCCTTCCAGGGGGCGGGGGTGAAGCTTTCTTT. Translated, it gives CSAIPPLPGGGGEAFF.